These 26 T cell receptor beta chains originate from one sample sequenced in a study of control samples from healthy donors and cancer patients. Assay: immunoSEQ multiplex PCR; the TCRdb copy retains only in-frame clones and omits some. The sample has 90,000 or so clones, about 88% seen once; the top ten hold about 7.6%. Sample: blood. Every receptor here comes from an older woman in good health.

This clone has more than one count but fewer than ten. The V call is TRBV5-1, the J call TRBJ2-5; D remains unclear. The V gene's germline CDR1 is SGHRS and CDR2 YFSETQ. The CDR3 covers 16 residues. Trimming shortened V by 0 bases and J by 5 bases, and 17 bases separated the two germline ends. The CDR3 protein is CASSLVGGSGLETQYF. The CDR3 DNA reads TGCGCCAGCAGCTTGGTTGGTGGGTCTGGGTTGGAGACCCAGTACTTC.

CDR3 loop: CASSLYPRQGGELFF. CDR3 coding DNA: TGTGCCAGCAGTTTATACCCGAGGCAGGGCGGGGAGCTGTTTTTT. This chain links TRBV27 with TRBJ2-2; TRBD1 is a possible D gene (5 bases). CDR3 length: 15 amino acids. Germline CDR1 is MNHEY and CDR2 is SMNVEV (reference sequence). Trimming removed 1 base at V and 7 bases at J, with 13 bases between.

The J gene is TRBJ1-1, the V gene TRBV19; tentatively, D is TRBD1 (6 bases). The germline gives CDR1 LNHDA, CDR2 SQIVND (reference sequence). The CDR3 contains 14 residues. V was cut by 5 bases and J by 5 bases, with 15 bases left in between. The CDR3 sequence: CASSAQGGETEAFF. CDR3 DNA: TGTGCCAGTAGTGCACAGGGAGGTGAGACTGAAGCTTTCTTT. The entire variable domain, with the rest obtained from reference TRBV19 and TRBJ1-1, is as follows: DGGITQSPKYLFRKEGQNVTLSCEQNLNHDAMYWYRQDPGQGLRLIYYSQIVNDFQKGDIAEGYSVSREKKESFPLTVTSAQKNPTAFYLCASSAQGGETEAFFGQGTRLTVV.

The table lists this clone with a count of one. The V gene is TRBV7-9, the J gene TRBJ1-4, with D perhaps TRBD1 (5 bases). Trimming shortened V by 7 bases and J by 4 bases, and 16 bases separated the two germline ends. CDR3 size: 15 residues. The germline V gene encodes CDR1 SEHNR and CDR2 FQNEAQ (reference sequence). The CDR3 DNA follows: TGTGCCAGCACCGCGAGGGGCAGCTTTAATGAAAAACTGTTTTTT. As protein: CASTARGSFNEKLFF.

The chain employs TRBV15 and TRBJ2-7; 12 bases agree with TRBD1. Germline V gene data show CDR1 as LNHNV and CDR2 as YYDKDF (reference sequence). The CDR3 covers 17 residues. After removal of 3 bases from V and 4 bases from J, the junction contained 10 bases not matched to a gene. The DNA of the CDR3 is TGTGCCACCAGCAGCGCCCGACCGGGACAGGGGGCTTACGAGCAGTACTTC. Translating it yields CATSSARPGQGAYEQYF. The variable domain in full, completed from reference TRBV15 and TRBJ2-7, reads DAMVIQNPRYQVTQFGKPVTLSCSQTLNHNVMYWYQQKSSQAPKLLFHYYDKDFNNEADTPDNFQSRRPNTSFCFLDIRSPGLGDTAMYLCATSSARPGQGAYEQYFGPGTRLTVT.

J is TRBJ1-2 and V is TRBV19; a weak D match, TRBD1 (5 bases). CDR1 and CDR2 from the germline V gene are LNHDA and SQIVND (reference sequence). Trimming took 9 bases from V and 4 from J, leaving 18 bases between them. The CDR3 totals 14 residues. The CDR3 coding sequence is TGTGCCAGCATACCACTTGGGGCCAGCTATGGCTACACCTTC. This sequence encodes CASIPLGASYGYTF. Drawing the rest from reference TRBV19 and TRBJ1-2, the complete variable domain is DGGITQSPKYLFRKEGQNVTLSCEQNLNHDAMYWYRQDPGQGLRLIYYSQIVNDFQKGDIAEGYSVSREKKESFPLTVTSAQKNPTAFYLCASIPLGASYGYTFGSGTRLTVV.

This chain joins TRBV28 and TRBJ1-3; D ambiguous. This CDR3 is built from 13 residues. Germline V gene lookup returns CDR1 MDHEN and CDR2 SYDVKM. The V and J ends lost 7 bases and 4 bases respectively, with 11 bases between them. In nucleotides, the CDR3 is TGTGCCAGCATCCCGGCGGCCGGAAACACCATATATTTT. Residues: CASIPAAGNTIYF.

The chain has TRBV11-3 and TRBJ1-6, with a possible D match to TRBD1 (6 bases). The CDR3 is 16 residues long. From germline, CDR1 is SGHNT and CDR2 YENEEA. V was trimmed by 6 bases and J by 3 bases, leaving 15 bases between them. The CDR3 DNA is TGTGCCAGCAGGTCAACCGGGACATTCTATAATTCACCCCTCCACTTT. Translating gives CASRSTGTFYNSPLHF.

The V gene is TRBV5-1, the J gene TRBJ1-4, with D maybe TRBD1 (6 bases). Deletions cut 4 bases from V and 8 bases from J, with 21 bases between. Per germline, CDR1 SGHRS and CDR2 YFSETQ. The CDR3 extends over 16 amino acids. The CDR3 bases are TGCGCCAGCAGCCTAGGGGGACTGCCCGCCGGAGAAAAACTGTTTTTT. Its protein is CASSLGGLPAGEKLFF.

The V call is TRBV13, the J call TRBJ2-7, with TRBD1 as a possible D gene (8 bases). CDR3 length: 15 amino acids. V was cut by 5 bases and J by 6 bases, with 20 bases left in between. The germline CDR1 and CDR2 sequences are PRHDT and FYEKMQ (reference sequence). The chain's CDR3 is CASSAQRDRKSEQYF. The CDR3 DNA reads TGTGCCAGCAGCGCCCAGCGGGACAGGAAGAGCGAGCAGTACTTC.

The chain uses TRBV6-2 or TRBV6-3 and TRBJ2-2, with 10 nucleotides matching TRBD2. The length of the CDR3 is 20 residues. The junction had 12 bases not matched to a gene; V was cut back by 0 bases and J by 2 bases. The germline CDR1 and CDR2 sequences are MNHEY and SVGEGT. CDR3 in DNA: TGTGCCAGCAGTTACTCCCCGGAGCTAGCGGGAGCCTTCAACACCGGGGAGCTGTTTTTT. It is translated as CASSYSPELAGAFNTGELFF.

In its sample, this clone was seen once. The genes are TRBV9 and TRBJ1-2, with a tentative D call TRBD1 (6 bases). The CDR3 consists of 13 residues. Germline V gene data show CDR1 as SGDLS and CDR2 as YYNGEE. V was trimmed by 5 bases and J by 7 bases, leaving 15 bases between them. The CDR3 DNA reads as TGTGCCAGCAGTCAGGGGCCAGTGGGTGGCTACACCTTC. It specifies CASSQGPVGGYTF.

The chain recombines TRBV19 with TRBJ2-5; TRBD1 might be the D (5 bases). In germline, CDR1 is LNHDA, CDR2 SQIVND (reference sequence). The ends were cut back, 6 bases at V and 0 bases at J, with 5 bases in the middle. The CDR3 has 12 residues. The CDR3 reads CASRDNQETQYF. CDR3 coding DNA: TGTGCCAGTAGGGACAACCAAGAGACCCAGTACTTC.

This chain connects TRBV24-1 to TRBJ1-4, with D possibly TRBD1 on 5 matching bases. V shed 4 bases and J shed 6 bases, with 14 bases lying between them. The germline V gene encodes CDR1 KGHDR and CDR2 SFDVKD. CDR3 length equals 15 residues. The CDR3 is CATSEGTLGDEKLFF. Here the CDR3 DNA reads TGTGCCACCAGTGAGGGGACCCTAGGAGATGAAAAACTGTTTTTT.

V gene TRBV24-1 combines with J gene TRBJ2-1; D possibly corresponds to TRBD2 (5 bases). V shed 4 bases and J shed 7 bases, with 19 bases lying between them. CDR1 KGHDR and CDR2 SFDVKD come from the germline V gene. This CDR3 is built from 16 residues. The CDR3 sequence is CATSDPASSSGNEQFF. The DNA of the CDR3 is TGTGCCACCAGTGACCCGGCTAGCTCGAGTGGGAATGAGCAGTTCTTC.

This sequence joins TRBV7-9 and TRBJ2-7; D is unclear. This CDR3 spans 14 amino acids. CDR1 is SEHNR and CDR2 is FQNEAQ in the germline V gene (reference sequence). V dropped 3 bases and J dropped 2 bases, with 11 bases sitting between them. CDR3 residues: CASSFRGGTYEQYF. CDR3 nucleotide sequence: TGTGCCAGCAGCTTTCGCGGCGGTACCTACGAGCAGTACTTC.

V usage is TRBV5-1 and J usage is TRBJ1-2; D is unclear. The CDR3 contains 12 residues. Germline CDR1 is SGHRS and CDR2 is YFSETQ. The ends were cut back, 4 bases at V and 6 bases at J, with 10 bases in the middle. CDR3 residues: CASSATLDGYTF. In DNA, the CDR3 is TGCGCCAGCAGCGCTACCCTGGATGGCTACACCTTC. The complete variable domain, with remaining parts taken from reference TRBV5-1 and TRBJ1-2, reads KAGVTQTPRYLIKTRGQQVTLSCSPISGHRSVSWYQQTPGQGLQFLFEYFSETQRNKGNFPGRFSGRQFSNSRSEMNVSTLELGDSALYLCASSATLDGYTFGSGTRLTVV.

This chain's CDR3 is CATSDPGSGGTGELFF. CDR3 DNA: TGTGCCACCAGTGATCCGGGGAGCGGGGGGACCGGGGAGCTGTTTTTT. The chain links TRBV24-1 to TRBJ2-2; 9 bases are a match to TRBD2. CDR1 is KGHDR, CDR2 SFDVKD, per germline. The length of the CDR3 is 16 residues. J was trimmed by 5 bases and V by 3 bases; bases with no gene match: 6.

The chain has TRBV18 and TRBJ2-3, with no clear D. The V gene's germline CDR1 is KGHSH and CDR2 LQKENI. This CDR3 region has 14 residues. Trimming took 3 bases from V and 2 from J, leaving 9 bases between them. CDR3 in DNA: TGTGCCAGCTCACCGATAGGGCTCACAGATACGCAGTATTTT. Its translation: CASSPIGLTDTQYF.

The CDR3 sequence: CASSHSQGTATNEKLFF. Written as DNA, the CDR3 is TGTGCCAGCAGCCATTCCCAGGGGACAGCAACTAATGAAAAACTGTTTTTT. This chain joins TRBV3-1 (or the pseudogene TRBV3-2) and TRBJ1-4, with TRBD1 matching 7 bases. CDR3 length equals 17 residues. V lost 3 bases and J lost 0; bases outside the gene matches: 7. The germline gives CDR1 LGHDT, CDR2 YNNKEL (reference sequence).

The chain combines TRBV2 with TRBJ1-2; D ambiguous. Germline V CDR1 and CDR2: SNHLY, FYNNEI. This CDR3 spans 12 amino acids. V was pared by 3 bases and J by 8 bases, with 10 bases between. CDR3 sequence: CASSDMSLGYTF. CDR3 coding DNA: TGTGCCAGCAGTGACATGTCCCTAGGCTACACCTTC.

The chain is built from TRBV7-2 and TRBJ2-5, with D maybe TRBD1 (6 bases). V gave up 1 base and J gave up 14 bases, with 17 bases separating them. This CDR3 is 13 amino acids long. From germline, CDR1 is SGHTA and CDR2 FQGNSA. In DNA form, the CDR3 reads TGTGCCAGCAGCTTAGGGTTGAGGGGGACCCTATACTTC. Its protein product is CASSLGLRGTLYF.

This chain connects TRBV2 to TRBJ1-5, with TRBD1 as a possible D gene (5 bases). V lost 8 bases and J 6 bases, leaving 11 bases between the germline ends. The germline V gene has CDR1 SNHLY and CDR2 FYNNEI. The CDR3 contains 12 residues. CDR3 residues: CASGGVGQPQHF. DNA of the CDR3: TGTGCCAGCGGAGGGGTAGGTCAGCCCCAGCATTTT.

The rearrangement uses TRBV5-1 and TRBJ2-7; D not certain. The CDR3 is 14 amino acids. Germline-derived CDR1 and CDR2 are SGHRS and YFSETQ. The germline V and J ends were trimmed by 3 bases and 5 bases, with 15 bases remaining between them. The CDR3 reads CASSSDSAGDEQYF. The CDR3 DNA reads TGCGCCAGCAGCTCTGACTCCGCTGGCGACGAGCAGTACTTC.

The rearrangement joins TRBV28 to TRBJ2-7; possibly TRBD1 or TRBD2 for D (5 bases each). The V and J ends lost 8 bases and 0 bases respectively, with 14 bases between them. CDR3 length: 14 residues. The germline CDR1 and CDR2 sequences are MDHEN and SYDVKM. The CDR3 here is CASYPGTASYEQYF. The CDR3 DNA reads as TGTGCCAGCTATCCGGGGACGGCCTCCTACGAGCAGTACTTC.

The chain joins TRBV5-1 to TRBJ1-4, with TRBD1 as a possible D gene (5 bases). The CDR3 covers 15 residues. The V gene's germline CDR1 is SGHRS and CDR2 YFSETQ. V gave up 0 bases and J gave up 4 bases, with 10 bases separating them. In DNA form, the CDR3 reads TGCGCCAGCAGCTTGGAAGACAGTAGTAATGAAAAACTGTTTTTT. Encoded protein: CASSLEDSSNEKLFF.